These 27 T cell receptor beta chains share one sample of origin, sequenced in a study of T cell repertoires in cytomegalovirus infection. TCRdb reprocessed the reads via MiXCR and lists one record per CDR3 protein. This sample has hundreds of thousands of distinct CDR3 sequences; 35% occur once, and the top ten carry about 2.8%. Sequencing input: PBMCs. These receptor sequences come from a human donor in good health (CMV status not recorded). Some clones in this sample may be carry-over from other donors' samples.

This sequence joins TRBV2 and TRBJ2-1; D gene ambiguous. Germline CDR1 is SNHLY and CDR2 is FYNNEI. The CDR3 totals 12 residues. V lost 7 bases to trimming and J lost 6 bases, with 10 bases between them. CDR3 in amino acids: CASTGDTNEQFF. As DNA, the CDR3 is TGTGCCAGCACAGGAGACACCAATGAGCAGTTCTTC.

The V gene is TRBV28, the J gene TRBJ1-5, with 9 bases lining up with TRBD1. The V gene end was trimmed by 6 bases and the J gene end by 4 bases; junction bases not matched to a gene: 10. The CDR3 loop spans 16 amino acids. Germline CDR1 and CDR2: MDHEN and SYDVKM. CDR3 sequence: CASSLNRGPSNQPQHF. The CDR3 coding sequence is TGTGCCAGCAGCTTGAACAGGGGGCCGTCAAATCAGCCCCAGCATTTT.

Here the CDR3 reads CASSPRGTTDTQYF. CDR3 in DNA: TGTGCCAGCAGTCCTAGGGGGACCACAGATACGCAGTATTTT. The V call is TRBV28, the J call TRBJ2-3; weak D call: TRBD1 (6 bases). The CDR3 extends over 14 amino acids. Germline V lookup: CDR1 MDHEN, CDR2 SYDVKM. Trimming cost V 5 bases and J 2 bases, with 11 bases left between them.

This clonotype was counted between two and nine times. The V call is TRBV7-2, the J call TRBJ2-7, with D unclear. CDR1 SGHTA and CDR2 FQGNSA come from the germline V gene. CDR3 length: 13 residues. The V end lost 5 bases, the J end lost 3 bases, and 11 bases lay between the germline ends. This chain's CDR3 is CASSPGIFYEQYF. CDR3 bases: TGTGCCAGCAGCCCCGGAATTTTCTACGAGCAGTACTTC. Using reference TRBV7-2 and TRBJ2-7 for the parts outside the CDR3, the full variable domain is GAGVSQSPSNKVTEKGKDVELRCDPISGHTALYWYRQSLGQGLEFLIYFQGNSAPDKSGLPSDRFSAERTGGSVSTLTIQRTQQEDSAVYLCASSPGIFYEQYFGPGTRLTVT.

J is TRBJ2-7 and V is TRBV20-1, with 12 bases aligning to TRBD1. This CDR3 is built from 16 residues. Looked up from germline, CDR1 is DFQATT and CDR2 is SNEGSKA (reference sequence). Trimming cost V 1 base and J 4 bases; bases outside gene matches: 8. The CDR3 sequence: CSARVNSGQGAYEQYF. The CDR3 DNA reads TGCAGTGCTAGAGTCAACTCGGGACAGGGGGCTTACGAGCAGTACTTC.

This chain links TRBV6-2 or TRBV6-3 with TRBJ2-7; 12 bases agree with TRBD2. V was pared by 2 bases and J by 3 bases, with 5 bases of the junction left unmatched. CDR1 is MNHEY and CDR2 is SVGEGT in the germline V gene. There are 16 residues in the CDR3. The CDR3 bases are TGTGCCAGCAGTTACCCGGGACTAGCGGGTAACTACGAGCAGTACTTC. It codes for CASSYPGLAGNYEQYF.

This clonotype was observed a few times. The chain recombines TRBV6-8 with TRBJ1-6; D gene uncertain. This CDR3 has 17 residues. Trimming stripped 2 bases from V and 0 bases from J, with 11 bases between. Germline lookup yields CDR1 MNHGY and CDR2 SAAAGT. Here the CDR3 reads CASSYASPSSYNSPLHF. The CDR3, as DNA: TGTGCCAGCAGTTACGCCAGCCCGAGCTCCTATAATTCACCCCTCCACTTT.

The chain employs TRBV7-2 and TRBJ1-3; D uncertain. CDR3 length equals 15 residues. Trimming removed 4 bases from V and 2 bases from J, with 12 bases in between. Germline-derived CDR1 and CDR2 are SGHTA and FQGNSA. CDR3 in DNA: TGTGCCAGCAGCTCCAAGGGAGGCACTGGAAACACCATATATTTT. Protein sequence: CASSSKGGTGNTIYF.

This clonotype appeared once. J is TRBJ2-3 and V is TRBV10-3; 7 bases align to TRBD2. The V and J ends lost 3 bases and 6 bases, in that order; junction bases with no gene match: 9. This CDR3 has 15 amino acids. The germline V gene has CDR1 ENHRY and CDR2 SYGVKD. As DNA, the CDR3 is TGTGCCATCAGTGATCTAGGGAGGGATTCCGATACGCAGTATTTT. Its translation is CAISDLGRDSDTQYF.

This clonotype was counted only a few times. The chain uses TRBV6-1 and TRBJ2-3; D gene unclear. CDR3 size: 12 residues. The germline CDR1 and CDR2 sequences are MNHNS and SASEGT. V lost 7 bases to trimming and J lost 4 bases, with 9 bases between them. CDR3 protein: CASTLSADTQYF. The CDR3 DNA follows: TGTGCCAGCACCCTCAGCGCAGATACGCAGTATTTT.

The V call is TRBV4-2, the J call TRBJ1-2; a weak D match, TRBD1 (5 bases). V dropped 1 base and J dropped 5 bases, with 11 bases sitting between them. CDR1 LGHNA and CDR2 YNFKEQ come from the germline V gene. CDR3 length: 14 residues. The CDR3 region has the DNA TGTGCCAGCAGCCAAGGACAGCAAACTTATGGCTACACCTTC. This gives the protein CASSQGQQTYGYTF.

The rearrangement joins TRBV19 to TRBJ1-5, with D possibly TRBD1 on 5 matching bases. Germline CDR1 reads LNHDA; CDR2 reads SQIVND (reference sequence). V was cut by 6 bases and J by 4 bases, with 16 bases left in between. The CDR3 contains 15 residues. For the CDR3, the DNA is TGTGCCAGTAGCCTCATCAGGGCAGGGAATCAGCCCCAGCATTTT. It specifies CASSLIRAGNQPQHF.

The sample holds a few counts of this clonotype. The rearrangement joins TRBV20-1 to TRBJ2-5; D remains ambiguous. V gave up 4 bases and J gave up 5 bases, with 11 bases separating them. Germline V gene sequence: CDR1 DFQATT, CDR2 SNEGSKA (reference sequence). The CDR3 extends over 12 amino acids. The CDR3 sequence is CSATVSTETQYF. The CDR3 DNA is TGCAGTGCTACAGTTAGCACCGAGACCCAGTACTTC.

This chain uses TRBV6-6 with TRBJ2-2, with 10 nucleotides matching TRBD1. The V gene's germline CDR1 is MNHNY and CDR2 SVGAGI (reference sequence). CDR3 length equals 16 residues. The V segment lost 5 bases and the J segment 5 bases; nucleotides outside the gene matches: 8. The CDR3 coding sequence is TGTGCCAGCAGTGGCATTTCGGGACAGGGGACCGGGGAGCTGTTTTTT. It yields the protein CASSGISGQGTGELFF.

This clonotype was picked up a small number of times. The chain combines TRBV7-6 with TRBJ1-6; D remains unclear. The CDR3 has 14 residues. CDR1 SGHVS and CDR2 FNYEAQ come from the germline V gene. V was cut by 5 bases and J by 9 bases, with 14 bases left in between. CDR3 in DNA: TGTGCCAGCAGCCTTGAAGGTCGGGTTTCACCCCTCCACTTT. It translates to CASSLEGRVSPLHF. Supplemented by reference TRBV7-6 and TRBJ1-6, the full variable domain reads GAGVSQSPRYKVTKRGQDVALRCDPISGHVSLYWYRQALGQGPEFLTYFNYEAQQDKSGLPNDRFSAERPEGSISTLTIQRTEQRDSAMYRCASSLEGRVSPLHFGNGTRLTVT.

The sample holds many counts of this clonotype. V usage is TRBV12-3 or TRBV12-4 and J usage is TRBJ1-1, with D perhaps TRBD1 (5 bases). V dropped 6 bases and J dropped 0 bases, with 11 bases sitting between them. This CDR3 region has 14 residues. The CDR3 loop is CASRTTAMNTEAFF. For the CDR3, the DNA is TGTGCCAGCAGGACGACAGCCATGAACACTGAAGCTTTCTTT.

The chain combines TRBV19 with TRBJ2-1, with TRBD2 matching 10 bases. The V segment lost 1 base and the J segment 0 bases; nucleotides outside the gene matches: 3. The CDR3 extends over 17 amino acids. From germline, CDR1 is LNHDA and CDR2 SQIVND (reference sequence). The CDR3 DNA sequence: TGTGCCAGTAGTATAGTCGGACTAGCGGACTCCTACAATGAGCAGTTCTTC. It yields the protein CASSIVGLADSYNEQFF.

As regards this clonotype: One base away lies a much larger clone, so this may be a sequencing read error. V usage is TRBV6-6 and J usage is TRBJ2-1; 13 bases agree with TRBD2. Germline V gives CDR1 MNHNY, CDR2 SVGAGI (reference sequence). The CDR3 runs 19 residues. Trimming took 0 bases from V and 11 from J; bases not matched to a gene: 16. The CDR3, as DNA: TGTGCCAGCAGTTACTCGAAAATTTTCGGACTAGCGGGAGCCGGGAAGCAGTTCTTC. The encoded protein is CASSYSKIFGLAGAGKQFF.

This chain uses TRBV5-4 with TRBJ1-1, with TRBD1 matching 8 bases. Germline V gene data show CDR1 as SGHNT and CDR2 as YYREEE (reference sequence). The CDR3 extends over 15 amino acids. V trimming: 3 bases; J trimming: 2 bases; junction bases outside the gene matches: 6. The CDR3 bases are TGTGCCAGCAGCTCCCGGACAGGGAATAACACTGAAGCTTTCTTT. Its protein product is CASSSRTGNNTEAFF.

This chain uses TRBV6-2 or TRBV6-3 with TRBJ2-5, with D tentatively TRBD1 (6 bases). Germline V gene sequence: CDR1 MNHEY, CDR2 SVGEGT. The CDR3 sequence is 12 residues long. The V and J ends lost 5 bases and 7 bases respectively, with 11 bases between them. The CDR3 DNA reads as TGTGCCAGCAGTGGACAGTTGCTGACCCAGTACTTC. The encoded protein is CASSGQLLTQYF.

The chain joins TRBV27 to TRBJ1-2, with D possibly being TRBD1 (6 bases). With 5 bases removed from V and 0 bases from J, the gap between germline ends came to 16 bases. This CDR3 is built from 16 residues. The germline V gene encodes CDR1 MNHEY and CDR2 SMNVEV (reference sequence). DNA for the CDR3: TGTGCCAGCAGTGATGACAGGCGACCGACTAACTATGGCTACACCTTC. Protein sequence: CASSDDRRPTNYGYTF.

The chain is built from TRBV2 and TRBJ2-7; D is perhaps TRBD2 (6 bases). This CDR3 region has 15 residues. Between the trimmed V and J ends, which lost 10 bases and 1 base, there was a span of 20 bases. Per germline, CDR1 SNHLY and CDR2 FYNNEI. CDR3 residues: CAKQRGGTQSYEQYF. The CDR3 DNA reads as TGTGCCAAGCAACGGGGCGGGACGCAGTCCTACGAGCAGTACTTC. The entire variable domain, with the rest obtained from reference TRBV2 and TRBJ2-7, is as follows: EPEVTQTPSHQVTQMGQEVILRCVPISNHLYFYWYRQILGQKVEFLVSFYNNEISEKSEIFDDQFSVERPDGSNFTLKIRSTKLEDSAMYFCAKQRGGTQSYEQYFGPGTRLTVT.

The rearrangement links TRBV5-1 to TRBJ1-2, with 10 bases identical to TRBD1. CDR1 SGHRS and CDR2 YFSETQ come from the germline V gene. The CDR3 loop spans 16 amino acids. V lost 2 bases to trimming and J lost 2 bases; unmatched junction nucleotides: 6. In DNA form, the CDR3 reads TGCGCCAGCAGCTTTTTCCGGACAGGGGGAAACTATGGCTACACCTTC. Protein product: CASSFFRTGGNYGYTF.

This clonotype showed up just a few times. CDR3 protein: CASSLWGVVGPGTEAFF. The DNA of the CDR3 is TGTGCCAGCAGTTTATGGGGGGTTGTCGGTCCGGGCACTGAAGCTTTCTTT. The rearrangement uses TRBV28 and TRBJ1-1, with a possible D match to TRBD1 (5 bases). Trimming took 0 bases from V and 4 from J, leaving 18 bases between them. The CDR3 covers 17 residues. CDR1 is MDHEN, CDR2 SYDVKM, per germline.

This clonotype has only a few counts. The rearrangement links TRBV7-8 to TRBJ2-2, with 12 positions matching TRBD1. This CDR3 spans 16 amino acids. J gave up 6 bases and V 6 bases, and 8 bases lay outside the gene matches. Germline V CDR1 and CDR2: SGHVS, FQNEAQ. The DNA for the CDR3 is TGTGCCAGCAGGACCTCGGGACAGGGGGCCCCCGGGGAGCTGTTTTTT. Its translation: CASRTSGQGAPGELFF.

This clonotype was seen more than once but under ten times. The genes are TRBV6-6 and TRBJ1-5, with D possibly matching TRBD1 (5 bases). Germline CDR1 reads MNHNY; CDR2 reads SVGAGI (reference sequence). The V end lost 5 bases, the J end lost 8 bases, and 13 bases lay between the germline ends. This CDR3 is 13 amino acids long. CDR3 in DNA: TGTGCCAGCAGTCCCACGACCAGGGAGCCCCAGCATTTT. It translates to CASSPTTREPQHF.

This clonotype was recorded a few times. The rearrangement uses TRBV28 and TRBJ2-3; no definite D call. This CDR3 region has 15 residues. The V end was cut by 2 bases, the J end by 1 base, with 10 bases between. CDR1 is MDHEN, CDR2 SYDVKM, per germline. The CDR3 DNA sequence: TGTGCCAGCAGTTTAAGAGGCAGAGGCACAGATACGCAGTATTTT. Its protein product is CASSLRGRGTDTQYF. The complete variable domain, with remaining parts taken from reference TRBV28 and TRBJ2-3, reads DVKVTQSSRYLVKRTGEKVFLECVQDMDHENMFWYRQDPGLGLRLIYFSYDVKMKEKGDIPEGYSVSREKKERFSLILESASTNQTSMYLCASSLRGRGTDTQYFGPGTRLTVL.